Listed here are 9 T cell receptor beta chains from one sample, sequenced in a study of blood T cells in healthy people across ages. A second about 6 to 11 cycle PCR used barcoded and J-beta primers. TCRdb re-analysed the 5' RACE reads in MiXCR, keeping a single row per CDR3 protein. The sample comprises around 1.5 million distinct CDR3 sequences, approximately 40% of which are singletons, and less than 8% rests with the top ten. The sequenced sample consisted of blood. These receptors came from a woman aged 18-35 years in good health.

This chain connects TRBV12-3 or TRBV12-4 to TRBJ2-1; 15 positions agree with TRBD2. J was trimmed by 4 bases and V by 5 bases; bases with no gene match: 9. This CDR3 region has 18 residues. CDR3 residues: CASSTSPGLAGGYNEQFF. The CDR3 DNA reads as TGTGCCAGCAGTACATCACCGGGACTAGCGGGGGGTTACAATGAGCAGTTCTTC.

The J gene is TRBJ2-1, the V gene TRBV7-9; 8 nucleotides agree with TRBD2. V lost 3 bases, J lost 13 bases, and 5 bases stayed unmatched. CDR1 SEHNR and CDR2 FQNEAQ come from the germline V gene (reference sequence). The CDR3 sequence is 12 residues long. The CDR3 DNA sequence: TGTGCCAGCAGCTTGAGCGGGGGTGACCAGTTCTTC. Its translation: CASSLSGGDQFF.

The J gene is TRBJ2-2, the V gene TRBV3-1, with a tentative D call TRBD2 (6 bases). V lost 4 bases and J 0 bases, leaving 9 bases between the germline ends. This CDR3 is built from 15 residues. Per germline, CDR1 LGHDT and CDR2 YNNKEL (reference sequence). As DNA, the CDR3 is TGTGCCAGCAGCCCGACTAGGACGAACACCGGGGAGCTGTTTTTT. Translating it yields CASSPTRTNTGELFF.

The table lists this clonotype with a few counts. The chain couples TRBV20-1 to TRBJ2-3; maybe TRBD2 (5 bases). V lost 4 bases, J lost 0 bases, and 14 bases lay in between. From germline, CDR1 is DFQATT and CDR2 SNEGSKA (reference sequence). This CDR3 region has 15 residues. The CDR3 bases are TGCAGTGCTACCCTAGCCGGTACTAGCACAGATACGCAGTATTTT. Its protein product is CSATLAGTSTDTQYF.

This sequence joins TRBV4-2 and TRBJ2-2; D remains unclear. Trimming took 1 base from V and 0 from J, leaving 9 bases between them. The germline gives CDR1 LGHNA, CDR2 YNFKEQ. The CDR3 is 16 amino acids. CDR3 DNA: TGTGCCAGCAGCCAAGCGCCCGGGTCGAACACCGGGGAGCTGTTTTTT. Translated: CASSQAPGSNTGELFF.

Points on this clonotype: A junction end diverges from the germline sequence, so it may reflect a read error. CDR3 in amino acids: CTSSTGGKGDYGYTF. CDR3 coding DNA: TGTACCAGCAGCACAGGAGGGAAGGGGGACTATGGCTACACCTTC. This chain links TRBV7-3 with TRBJ1-2; D perhaps matches TRBD1 (6 bases). Germline-derived CDR1 and CDR2 are SGHTA and FQGTGA. The CDR3 is 15 amino acids.

For the CDR3, the DNA is TGTGCCATCAGTGAGTCGATGGACGGATGGCAGTTCTTC. Its protein is CAISESMDGWQFF. The chain recombines TRBV10-3 with TRBJ2-1; no reliable D call. This CDR3 spans 13 amino acids. Trimming removed 0 bases at V and 12 bases at J, with 12 bases between. The germline V gene has CDR1 ENHRY and CDR2 SYGVKD.

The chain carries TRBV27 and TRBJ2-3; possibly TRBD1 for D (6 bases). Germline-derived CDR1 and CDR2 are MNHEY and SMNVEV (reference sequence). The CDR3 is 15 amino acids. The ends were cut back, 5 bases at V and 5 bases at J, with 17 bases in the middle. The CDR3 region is CASSRDMKTGDTQYF. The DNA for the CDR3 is TGTGCCAGCAGTCGGGACATGAAAACGGGAGATACGCAGTATTTT.

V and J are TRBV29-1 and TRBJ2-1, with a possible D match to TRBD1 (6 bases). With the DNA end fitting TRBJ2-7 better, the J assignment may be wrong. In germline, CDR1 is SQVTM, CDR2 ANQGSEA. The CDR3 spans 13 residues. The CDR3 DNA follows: TGCAGCGTTGCGCAGGGGATGCTCAATGAGCAGTACTTC. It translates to CSVAQGMLNEQYF.